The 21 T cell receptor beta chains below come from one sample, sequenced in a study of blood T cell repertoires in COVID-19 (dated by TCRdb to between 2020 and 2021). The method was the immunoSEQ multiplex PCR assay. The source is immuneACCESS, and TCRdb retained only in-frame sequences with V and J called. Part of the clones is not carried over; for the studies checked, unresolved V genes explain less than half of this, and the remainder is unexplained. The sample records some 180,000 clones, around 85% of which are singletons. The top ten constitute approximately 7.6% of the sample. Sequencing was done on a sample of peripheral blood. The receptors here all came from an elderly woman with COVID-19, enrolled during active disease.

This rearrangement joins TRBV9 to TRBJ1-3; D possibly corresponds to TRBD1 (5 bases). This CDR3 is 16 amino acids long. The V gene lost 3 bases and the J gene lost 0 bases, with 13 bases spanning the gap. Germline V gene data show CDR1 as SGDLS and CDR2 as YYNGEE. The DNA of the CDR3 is TGTGCCAGCAGCGGTCAGGGCTCCAACTCTGGAAACACCATATATTTT. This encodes CASSGQGSNSGNTIYF.

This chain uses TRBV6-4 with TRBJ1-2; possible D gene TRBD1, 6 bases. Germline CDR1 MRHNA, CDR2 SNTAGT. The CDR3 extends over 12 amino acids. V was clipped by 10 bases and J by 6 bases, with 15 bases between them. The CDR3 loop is CATEGEGHGYTF. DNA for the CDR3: TGTGCCACCGAGGGGGAGGGTCATGGCTACACCTTC.

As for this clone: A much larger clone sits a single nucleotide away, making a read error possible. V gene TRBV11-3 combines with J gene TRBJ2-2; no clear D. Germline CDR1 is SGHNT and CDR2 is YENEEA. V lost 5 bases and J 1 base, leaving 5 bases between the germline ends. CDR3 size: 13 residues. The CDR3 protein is CASSRQNTGELFF. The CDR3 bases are TGTGCCAGCAGCAGACAGAACACCGGGGAGCTGTTTTTT. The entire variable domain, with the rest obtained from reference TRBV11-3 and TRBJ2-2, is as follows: EAGVVQSPRYKIIEKKQPVAFWCNPISGHNTLYWYLQNLGQGPELLIRYENEEAVDDSQLPKDRFSAERLKGVDSTLKIQPAELGDSAVYLCASSRQNTGELFFGEGSRLTVL.

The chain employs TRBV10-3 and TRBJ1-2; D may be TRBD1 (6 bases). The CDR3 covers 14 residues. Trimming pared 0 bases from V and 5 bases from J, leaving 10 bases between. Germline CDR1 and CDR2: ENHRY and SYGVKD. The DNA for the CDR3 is TGTGCCATCAGTGAGTCGGGGGCGACATATGGCTACACCTTC. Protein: CAISESGATYGYTF.

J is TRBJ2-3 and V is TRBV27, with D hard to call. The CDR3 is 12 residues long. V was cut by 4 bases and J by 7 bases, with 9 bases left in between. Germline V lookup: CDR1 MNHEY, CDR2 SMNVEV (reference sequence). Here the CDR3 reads CASSSPLHTQYF. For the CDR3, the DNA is TGTGCCAGCAGTTCTCCCCTCCATACGCAGTATTTT.

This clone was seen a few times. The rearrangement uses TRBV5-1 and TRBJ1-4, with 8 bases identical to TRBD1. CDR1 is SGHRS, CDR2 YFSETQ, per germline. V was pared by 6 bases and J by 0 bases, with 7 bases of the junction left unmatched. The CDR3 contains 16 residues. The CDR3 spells CASKGQDPATNEKLFF. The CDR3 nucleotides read TGCGCCAGCAAGGGACAGGACCCAGCAACTAATGAAAAACTGTTTTTT.

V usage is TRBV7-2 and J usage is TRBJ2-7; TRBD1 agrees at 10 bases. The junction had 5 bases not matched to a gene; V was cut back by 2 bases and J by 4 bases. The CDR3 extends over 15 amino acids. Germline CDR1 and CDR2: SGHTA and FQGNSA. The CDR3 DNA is TGTGCCAGCAGCTTAACGGGACAGGGGAAGTACGAGCAGTACTTC. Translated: CASSLTGQGKYEQYF.

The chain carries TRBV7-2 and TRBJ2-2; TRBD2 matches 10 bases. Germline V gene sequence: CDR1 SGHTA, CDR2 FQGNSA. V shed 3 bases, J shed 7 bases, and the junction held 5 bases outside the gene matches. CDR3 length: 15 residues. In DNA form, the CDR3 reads TGTGCCAGCAGCTTCCTAGCGGGAGTATTCGGGGAGCTGTTTTTT. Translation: CASSFLAGVFGELFF.

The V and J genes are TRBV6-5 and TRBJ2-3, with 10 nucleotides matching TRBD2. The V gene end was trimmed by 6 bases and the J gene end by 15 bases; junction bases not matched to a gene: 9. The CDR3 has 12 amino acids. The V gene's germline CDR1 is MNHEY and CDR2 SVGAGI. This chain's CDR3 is CASRWTSGSEYF. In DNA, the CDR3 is TGTGCCAGCAGGTGGACTAGCGGTTCGGAATATTTT.

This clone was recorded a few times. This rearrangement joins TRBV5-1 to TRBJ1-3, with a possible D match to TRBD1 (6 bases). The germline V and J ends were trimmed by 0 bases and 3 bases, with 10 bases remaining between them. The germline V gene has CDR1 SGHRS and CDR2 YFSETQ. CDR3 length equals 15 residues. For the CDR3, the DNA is TGCGCCAGCAGCTTGGGGGGGCGCGGTGGAAACACCATATATTTT. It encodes CASSLGGRGGNTIYF.

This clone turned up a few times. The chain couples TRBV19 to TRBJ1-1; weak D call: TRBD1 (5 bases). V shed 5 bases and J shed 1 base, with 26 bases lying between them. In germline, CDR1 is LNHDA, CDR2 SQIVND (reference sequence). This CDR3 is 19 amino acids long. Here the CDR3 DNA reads TGTGCCAGTAGTCCCTTCGGGGGTAATTTCGGGACCAGGAACACTGAAGCTTTCTTT. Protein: CASSPFGGNFGTRNTEAFF.

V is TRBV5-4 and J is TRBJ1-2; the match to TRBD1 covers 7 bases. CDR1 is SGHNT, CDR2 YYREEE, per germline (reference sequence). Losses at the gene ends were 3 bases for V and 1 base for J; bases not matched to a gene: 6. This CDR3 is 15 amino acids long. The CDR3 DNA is TGTGCCAGCAGCTGGGTGGACAGGCGTAACTATGGCTACACCTTC. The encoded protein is CASSWVDRRNYGYTF. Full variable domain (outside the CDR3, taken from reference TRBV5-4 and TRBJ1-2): ETGVTQSPTHLIKTRGQQVTLRCSSQSGHNTVSWYQQALGQGPQFIFQYYREEENGRGNFPPRFSGLQFPNYSSELNVNALELDDSALYLCASSWVDRRNYGYTFGSGTRLTVV.

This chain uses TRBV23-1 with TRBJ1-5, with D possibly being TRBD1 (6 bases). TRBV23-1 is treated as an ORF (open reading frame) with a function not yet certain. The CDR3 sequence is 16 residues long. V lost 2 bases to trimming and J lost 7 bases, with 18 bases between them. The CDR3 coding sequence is TGCGCCAGCAGTCAAAACCTTGGTACAGGGTGGCAGCCCCAGCATTTT. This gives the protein CASSQNLGTGWQPQHF.

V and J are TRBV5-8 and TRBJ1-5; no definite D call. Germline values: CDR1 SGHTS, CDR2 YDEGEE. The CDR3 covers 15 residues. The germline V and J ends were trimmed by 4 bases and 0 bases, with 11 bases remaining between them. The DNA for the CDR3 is TGTGCCAGCAGCCCAGGTGAATATAGCAATCAGCCCCAGCATTTT. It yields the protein CASSPGEYSNQPQHF.

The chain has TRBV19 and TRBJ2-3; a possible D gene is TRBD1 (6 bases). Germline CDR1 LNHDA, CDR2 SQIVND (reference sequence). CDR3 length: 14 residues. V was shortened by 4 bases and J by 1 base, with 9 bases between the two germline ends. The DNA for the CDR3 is TGTGCCAGTAGTAGACAGGACCGCACAGATACGCAGTATTTT. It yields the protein CASSRQDRTDTQYF. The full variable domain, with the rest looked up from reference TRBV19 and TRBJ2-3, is DGGITQSPKYLFRKEGQNVTLSCEQNLNHDAMYWYRQDPGQGLRLIYYSQIVNDFQKGDIAEGYSVSREKKESFPLTVTSAQKNPTAFYLCASSRQDRTDTQYFGPGTRLTVL.

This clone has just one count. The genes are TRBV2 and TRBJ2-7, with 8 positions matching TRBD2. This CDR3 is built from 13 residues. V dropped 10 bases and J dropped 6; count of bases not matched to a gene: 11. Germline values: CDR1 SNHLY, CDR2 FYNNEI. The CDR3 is CATTLLGRAEQYF. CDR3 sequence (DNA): TGTGCCACCACACTTCTCGGGAGGGCCGAGCAGTACTTC.

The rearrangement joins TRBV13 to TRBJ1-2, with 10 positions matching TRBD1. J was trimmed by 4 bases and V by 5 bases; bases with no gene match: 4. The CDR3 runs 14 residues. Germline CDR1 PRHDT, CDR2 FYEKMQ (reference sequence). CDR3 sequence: CASSRQGAGYGYTF. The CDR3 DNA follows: TGTGCCAGCAGCCGACAGGGGGCAGGCTATGGCTACACCTTC.

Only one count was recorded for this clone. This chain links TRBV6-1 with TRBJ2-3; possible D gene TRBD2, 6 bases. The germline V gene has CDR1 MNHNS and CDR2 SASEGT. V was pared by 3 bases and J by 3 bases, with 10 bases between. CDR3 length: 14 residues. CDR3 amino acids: CASSEAGRTDTQYF. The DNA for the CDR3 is TGTGCCAGCAGTGAGGCAGGGAGGACAGATACGCAGTATTTT.

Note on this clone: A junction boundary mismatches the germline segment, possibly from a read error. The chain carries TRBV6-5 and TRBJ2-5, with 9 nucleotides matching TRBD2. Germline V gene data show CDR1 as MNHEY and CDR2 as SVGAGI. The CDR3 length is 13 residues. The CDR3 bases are TGTGCCAGCCGGACTAGCGCCCAAGGGACCCAGTACTTC. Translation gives CASRTSAQGTQYF.

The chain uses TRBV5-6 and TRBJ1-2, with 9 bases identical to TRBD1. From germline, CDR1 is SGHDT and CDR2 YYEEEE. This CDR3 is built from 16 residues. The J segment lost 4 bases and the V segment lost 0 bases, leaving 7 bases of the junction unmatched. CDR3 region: CASSLAGQGFSYGYTF. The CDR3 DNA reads TGTGCCAGCAGCTTGGCCGGACAGGGGTTTTCCTATGGCTACACCTTC. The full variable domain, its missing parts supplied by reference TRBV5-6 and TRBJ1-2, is DAGVTQSPTHLIKTRGQQVTLRCSPKSGHDTVSWYQQALGQGPQFIFQYYEEEERQRGNFPDRFSGHQFPNYSSELNVNALLLGDSALYLCASSLAGQGFSYGYTFGSGTRLTVV.

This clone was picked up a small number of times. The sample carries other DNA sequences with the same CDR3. The CDR3 is CASSLPGAQETQYF. The CDR3 DNA is TGTGCCAGCAGCCTTCCGGGAGCGCAAGAGACCCAGTACTTC. The chain has TRBV28 and TRBJ2-5, with D possibly TRBD2 on 6 matching bases. V dropped 6 bases and J dropped 2 bases, with 13 bases sitting between them. From germline, CDR1 is MDHEN and CDR2 SYDVKM. The CDR3 contains 14 residues.